This T cell receptor beta chain was sequenced during a study of blood T cells in healthy people across ages. Study-level findings and limits: There were more naive CD4+ cells and higher diversity in long-lived donors than in aged donors.

Samples each had at least 6 micrograms of total RNA extracted. This clonotype appeared a few times. Antigen: not known. Germline lookup yields CDR1 MDHEN and CDR2 SYDVKM. The V end was cut by 6 bases, the J end by 3 bases, with 26 bases between. There are 18 residues in the CDR3. With a J-beta primer mix and a sample-barcoded 5' primer, a second PCR ran about 7 to 12 cycles. Every cDNA molecule carried a tag from a template-switch adaptor bearing 12 random nucleotides. TCRdb re-called the 5' RACE reads through MiXCR, storing one row per CDR3 protein. The data contain 720,000 or so distinct CDR3 sequences, about 43% of them singletons.

The origin of this receptor is a man at least 80 years old in good health. The rearrangement joins TRBV28 to TRBJ2-5; the D gene could be TRBD1 or TRBD2 (5 bases each). Sample: blood. Here the CDR3 reads CASRTRISRDPLEETQYF. CDR3 nucleotide sequence: TGTGCCAGCAGGACCAGAATCTCCCGGGACCCCCTGGAAGAGACCCAGTACTTC. Complete variable domain (other parts from reference TRBV28 and TRBJ2-5): DVKVTQSSRYLVKRTGEKVFLECVQDMDHENMFWYRQDPGLGLRLIYFSYDVKMKEKGDIPEGYSVSREKKERFSLILESASTNQTSMYLCASRTRISRDPLEETQYFGPGTRLLVL.